This TCR beta chain was sequenced during a study of T cell changes during pregnancy in multiple sclerosis. Using immunoSEQ multiplex PCR, the repertoire was profiled, and TCRdb retains in-frame clones only, with some absent. The sample shows about 36,000 clones, 88% of them seen only once. Germline V gene lookup returns CDR1 MDHEN and CDR2 SYDVKM. This CDR3 has 16 residues. Losses at the gene ends were 7 bases for V and 4 bases for J; bases not matched to a gene: 12. Source: CD4+ T cells from peripheral blood mononuclear cells, taken in the first trimester of pregnancy. This TCR derives from a female donor with multiple sclerosis, enrolled in a pregnancy study. The chain uses TRBV28 and TRBJ2-3; TRBD2 aligns across 9 bases. The CDR3 sequence is CASTTYSGSTSDTQYF. CDR3 coding DNA: TGTGCCAGCACCACTTATAGCGGGAGCACTTCAGATACGCAGTATTTT. The full variable domain, with the rest looked up from reference TRBV28 and TRBJ2-3, is DVKVTQSSRYLVKRTGEKVFLECVQDMDHENMFWYRQDPGLGLRLIYFSYDVKMKEKGDIPEGYSVSREKKERFSLILESASTNQTSMYLCASTTYSGSTSDTQYFGPGTRLTVL.